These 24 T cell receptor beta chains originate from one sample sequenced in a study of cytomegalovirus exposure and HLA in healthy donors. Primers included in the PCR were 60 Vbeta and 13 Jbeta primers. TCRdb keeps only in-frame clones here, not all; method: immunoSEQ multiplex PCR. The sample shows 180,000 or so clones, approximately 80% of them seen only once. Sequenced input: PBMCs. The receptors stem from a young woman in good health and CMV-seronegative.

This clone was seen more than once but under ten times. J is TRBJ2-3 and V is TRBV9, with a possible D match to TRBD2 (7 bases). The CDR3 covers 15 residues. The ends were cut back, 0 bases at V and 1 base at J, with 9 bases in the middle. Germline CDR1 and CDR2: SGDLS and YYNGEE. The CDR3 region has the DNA TGTGCCAGCAGCGTAGGAGGGGGGGGCACAGATACGCAGTATTTT. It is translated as CASSVGGGGTDTQYF.

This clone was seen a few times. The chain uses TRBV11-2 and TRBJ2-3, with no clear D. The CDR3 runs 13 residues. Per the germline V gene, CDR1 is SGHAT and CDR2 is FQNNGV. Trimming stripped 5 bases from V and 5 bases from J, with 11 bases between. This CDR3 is CASSLPEVDTQYF. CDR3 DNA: TGTGCCAGCAGCCTACCTGAGGTAGATACGCAGTATTTT.

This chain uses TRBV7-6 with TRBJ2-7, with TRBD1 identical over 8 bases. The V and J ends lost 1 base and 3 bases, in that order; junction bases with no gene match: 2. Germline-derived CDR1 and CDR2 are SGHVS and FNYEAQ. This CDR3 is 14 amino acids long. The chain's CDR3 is CASSLGGQVYEQYF. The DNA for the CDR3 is TGTGCCAGCAGCTTAGGGGGACAGGTCTACGAGCAGTACTTC.

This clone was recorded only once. The CDR3 reads CASISGSGEQYF. In nucleotides, the CDR3 is TGCGCCAGCATCAGCGGGAGTGGCGAGCAGTACTTC. J is TRBJ2-5 and V is TRBV10-2; the match to TRBD2 covers 8 bases. The J call may be wrong; the DNA end is better matched by TRBJ2-7. The CDR3 contains 12 residues. Germline V CDR1 and CDR2: WSHSY, SAAADI.

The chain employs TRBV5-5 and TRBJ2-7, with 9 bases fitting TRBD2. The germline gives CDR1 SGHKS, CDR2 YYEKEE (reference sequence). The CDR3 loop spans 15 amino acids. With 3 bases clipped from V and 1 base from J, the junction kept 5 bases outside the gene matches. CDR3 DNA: TGTGCCAGCAGCTCGGCGACTAGCGGATCCTACGAGCAGTACTTC. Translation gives CASSSATSGSYEQYF.

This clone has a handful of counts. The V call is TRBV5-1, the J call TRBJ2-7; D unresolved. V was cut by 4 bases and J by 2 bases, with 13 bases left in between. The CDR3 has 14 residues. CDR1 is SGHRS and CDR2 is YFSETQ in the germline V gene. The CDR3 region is CASSVRPETYEQYF. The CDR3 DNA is TGCGCCAGCAGCGTCCGCCCAGAAACCTACGAGCAGTACTTC.

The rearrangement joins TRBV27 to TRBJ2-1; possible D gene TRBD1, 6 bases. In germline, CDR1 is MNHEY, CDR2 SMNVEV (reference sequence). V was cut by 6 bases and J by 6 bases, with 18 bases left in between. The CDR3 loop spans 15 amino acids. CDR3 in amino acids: CASSSGRGSANEQFF. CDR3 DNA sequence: TGTGCCAGCAGCTCCGGTAGGGGGTCTGCCAATGAGCAGTTCTTC.

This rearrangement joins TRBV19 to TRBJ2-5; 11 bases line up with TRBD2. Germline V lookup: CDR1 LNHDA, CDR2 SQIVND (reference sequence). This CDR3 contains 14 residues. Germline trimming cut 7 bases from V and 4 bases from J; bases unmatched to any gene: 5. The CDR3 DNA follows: TGTGCCAGTAATAGCGGGAGGGCCTCAGAGACCCAGTACTTC. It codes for CASNSGRASETQYF.

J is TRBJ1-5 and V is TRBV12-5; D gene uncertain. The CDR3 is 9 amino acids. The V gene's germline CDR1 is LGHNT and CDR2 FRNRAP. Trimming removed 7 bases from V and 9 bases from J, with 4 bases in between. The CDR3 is CASASPQHF. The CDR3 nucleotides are TGTGCTAGTGCTTCGCCCCAGCATTTT.

CDR3 in amino acids: CASSFIAGVNEQFF. The DNA for the CDR3 is TGTGCCAGCAGTTTTATAGCGGGAGTCAATGAGCAGTTCTTC. J is TRBJ2-1 and V is TRBV27, with TRBD2 matching over 9 bases. Germline loops: CDR1 MNHEY, CDR2 SMNVEV (reference sequence). The CDR3 runs to 14 residues. The V segment lost 3 bases and the J segment 6 bases; nucleotides outside the gene matches: 3.

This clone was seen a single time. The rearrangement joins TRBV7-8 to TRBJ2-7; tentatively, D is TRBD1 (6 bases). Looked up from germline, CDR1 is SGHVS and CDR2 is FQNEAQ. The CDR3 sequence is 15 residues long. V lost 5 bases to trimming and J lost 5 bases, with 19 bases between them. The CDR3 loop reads CASSHTQHRADEQYF. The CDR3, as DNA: TGTGCCAGCAGCCATACTCAGCACAGGGCCGACGAGCAGTACTTC.

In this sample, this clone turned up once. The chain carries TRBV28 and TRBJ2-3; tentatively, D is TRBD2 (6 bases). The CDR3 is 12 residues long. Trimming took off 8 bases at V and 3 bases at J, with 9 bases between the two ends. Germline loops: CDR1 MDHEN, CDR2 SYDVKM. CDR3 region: CASGGETDTQYF. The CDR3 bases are TGTGCCAGCGGAGGGGAAACAGATACGCAGTATTTT. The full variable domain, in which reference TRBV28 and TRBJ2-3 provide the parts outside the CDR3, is DVKVTQSSRYLVKRTGEKVFLECVQDMDHENMFWYRQDPGLGLRLIYFSYDVKMKEKGDIPEGYSVSREKKERFSLILESASTNQTSMYLCASGGETDTQYFGPGTRLTVL.

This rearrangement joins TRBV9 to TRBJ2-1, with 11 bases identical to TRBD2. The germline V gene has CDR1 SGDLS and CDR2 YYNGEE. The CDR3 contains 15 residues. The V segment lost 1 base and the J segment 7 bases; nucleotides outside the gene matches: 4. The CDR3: CASSVLASGRNEQFF. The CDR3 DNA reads TGTGCCAGCAGCGTACTTGCTAGCGGGAGGAATGAGCAGTTCTTC. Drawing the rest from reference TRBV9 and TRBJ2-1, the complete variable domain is DSGVTQTPKHLITATGQRVTLRCSPRSGDLSVYWYQQSLDQGLQFLIQYYNGEERAKGNILERFSAQQFPDLHSELNLSSLELGDSALYFCASSVLASGRNEQFFGPGTRLTVL.

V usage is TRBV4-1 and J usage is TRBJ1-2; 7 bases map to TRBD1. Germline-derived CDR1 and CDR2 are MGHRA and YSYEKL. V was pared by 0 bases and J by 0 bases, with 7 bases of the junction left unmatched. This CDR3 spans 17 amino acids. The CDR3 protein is CASSQDQQDRSNYGYTF. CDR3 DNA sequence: TGCGCCAGCAGCCAAGATCAGCAGGACAGGTCTAACTATGGCTACACCTTC.

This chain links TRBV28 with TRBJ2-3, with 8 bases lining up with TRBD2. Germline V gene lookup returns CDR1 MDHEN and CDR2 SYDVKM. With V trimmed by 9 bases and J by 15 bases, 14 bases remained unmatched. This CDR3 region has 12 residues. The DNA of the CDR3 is TGTGCCAGACCCCAAGAAGCGGGAGAGGGTTATTTT. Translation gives CARPQEAGEGYF.

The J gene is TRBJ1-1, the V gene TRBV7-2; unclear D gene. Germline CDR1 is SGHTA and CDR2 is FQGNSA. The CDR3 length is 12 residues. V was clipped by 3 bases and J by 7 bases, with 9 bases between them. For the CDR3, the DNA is TGTGCCAGCAGCTTGAGTAATTTTGAAGCTTTCTTT. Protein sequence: CASSLSNFEAFF. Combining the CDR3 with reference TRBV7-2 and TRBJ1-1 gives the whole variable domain GAGVSQSPSNKVTEKGKDVELRCDPISGHTALYWYRQSLGQGLEFLIYFQGNSAPDKSGLPSDRFSAERTGGSVSTLTIQRTQQEDSAVYLCASSLSNFEAFFGQGTRLTVV.

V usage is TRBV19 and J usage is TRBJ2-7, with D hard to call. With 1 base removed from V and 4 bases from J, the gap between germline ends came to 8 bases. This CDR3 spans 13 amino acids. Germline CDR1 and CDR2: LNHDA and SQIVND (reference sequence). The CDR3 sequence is CASSIGLEYEQYF. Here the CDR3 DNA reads TGTGCCAGTAGTATAGGCCTGGAGTACGAGCAGTACTTC.

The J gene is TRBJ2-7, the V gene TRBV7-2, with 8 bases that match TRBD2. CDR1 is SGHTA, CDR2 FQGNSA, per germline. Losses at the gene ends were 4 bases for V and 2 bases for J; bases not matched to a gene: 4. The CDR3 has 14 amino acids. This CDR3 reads CASSSRGGAYEQYF. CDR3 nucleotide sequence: TGTGCCAGCAGCTCCCGGGGGGGGGCCTACGAGCAGTACTTC.

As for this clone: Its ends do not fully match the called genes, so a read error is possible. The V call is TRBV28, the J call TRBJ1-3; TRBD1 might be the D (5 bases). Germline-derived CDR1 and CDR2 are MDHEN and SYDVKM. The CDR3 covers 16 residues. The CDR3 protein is CASRSPGRASGSTIYF. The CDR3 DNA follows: TGTGCCAGCAGGTCTCCAGGGAGGGCCTCTGGAAGCACCATATATTTT.

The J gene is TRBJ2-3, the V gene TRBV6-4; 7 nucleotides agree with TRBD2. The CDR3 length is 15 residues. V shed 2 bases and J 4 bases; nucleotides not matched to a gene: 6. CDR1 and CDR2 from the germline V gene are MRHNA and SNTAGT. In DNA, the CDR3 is TGTGCCAGCAGTGACGGCGGGAGTGGCGCAGATACGCAGTATTTT. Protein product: CASSDGGSGADTQYF.

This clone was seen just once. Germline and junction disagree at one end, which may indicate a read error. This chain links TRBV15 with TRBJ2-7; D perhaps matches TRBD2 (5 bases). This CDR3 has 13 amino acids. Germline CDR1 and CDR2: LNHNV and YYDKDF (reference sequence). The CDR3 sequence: CATSGESRDEQYF. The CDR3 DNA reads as TGTGCCACCAGCGGAGAGTCGAGGGACGAGCAGTACTTC.

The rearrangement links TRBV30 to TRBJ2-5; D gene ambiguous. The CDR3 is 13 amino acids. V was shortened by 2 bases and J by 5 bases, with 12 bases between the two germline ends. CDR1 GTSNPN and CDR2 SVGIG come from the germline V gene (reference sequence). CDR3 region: CAWSRQVHETQYF. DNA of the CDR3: TGTGCCTGGAGTAGGCAGGTGCATGAGACCCAGTACTTC.

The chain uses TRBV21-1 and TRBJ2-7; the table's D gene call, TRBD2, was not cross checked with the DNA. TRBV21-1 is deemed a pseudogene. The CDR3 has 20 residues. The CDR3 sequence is CASSPHRLAGFASLSHEQYF. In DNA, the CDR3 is TGTGCCAGCAGCCCCCACCGACTAGCGGGATTTGCGTCCCTTTCCCACGAGCAGTACTTC.

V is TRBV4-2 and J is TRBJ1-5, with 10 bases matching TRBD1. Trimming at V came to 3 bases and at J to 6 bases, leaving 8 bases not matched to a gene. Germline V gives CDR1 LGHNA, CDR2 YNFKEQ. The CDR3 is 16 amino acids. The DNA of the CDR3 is TGTGCCAGCAGCCACGCCTGGGGACAGGGGAGTCAGCCCCAGCATTTT. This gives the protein CASSHAWGQGSQPQHF.